This record looks at one T cell receptor (beta chain) sequence and its context. The CDR3 sequence is 14 residues long. Germline values: CDR1 WSHSY, CDR2 SAAADI. J gave up 3 bases and V 2 bases, and 0 bases lay outside the gene matches. Sequencing was performed with immunoSEQ multiplex PCR; in TCRdb, only in-frame clones are kept and a portion is missing. This sample has about 58,000 clones, with approximately 91% found just once. The data stem from a study of OX40 agonist ivuxolimab in advanced cancers. Study summary: Patients received ivuxolimab, an intravenous treatment, every 2 weeks at 0.01 to 10 mg/kg.

Sequenced here: CD4+ or CD8+ T cells sorted from blood, sampled in a trial of the OX40 agonist ivuxolimab. The origin of this receptor is an adult with an advanced solid tumor such as melanoma, head and neck, liver or kidney cancer. The J gene is TRBJ2-1, the V gene TRBV10-2; 8 nucleotides agree with TRBD2. CDR3 sequence: CASSETSGYNEQFF. CDR3 coding DNA: TGCGCCAGCAGTGAGACTAGCGGCTACAATGAGCAGTTCTTC.